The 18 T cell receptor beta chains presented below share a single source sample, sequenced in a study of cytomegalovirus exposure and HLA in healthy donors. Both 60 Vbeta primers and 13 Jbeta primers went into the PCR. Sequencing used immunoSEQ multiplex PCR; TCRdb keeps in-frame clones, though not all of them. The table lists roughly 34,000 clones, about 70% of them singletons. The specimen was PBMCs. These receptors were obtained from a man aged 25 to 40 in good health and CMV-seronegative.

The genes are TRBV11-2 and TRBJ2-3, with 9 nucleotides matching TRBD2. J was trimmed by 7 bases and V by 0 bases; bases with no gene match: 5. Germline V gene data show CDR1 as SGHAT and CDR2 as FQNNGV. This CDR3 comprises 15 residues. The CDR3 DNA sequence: TGTGCCAGCAGCTTAGAAGCTAGCGGGGCTCATACGCAGTATTTT. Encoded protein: CASSLEASGAHTQYF.

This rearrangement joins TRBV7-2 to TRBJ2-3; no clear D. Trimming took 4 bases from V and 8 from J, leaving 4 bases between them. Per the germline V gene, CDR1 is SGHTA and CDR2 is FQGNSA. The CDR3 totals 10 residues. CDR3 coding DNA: TGTGCCAGCAGCTCCTCTACGCAGTATTTT. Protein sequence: CASSSSTQYF. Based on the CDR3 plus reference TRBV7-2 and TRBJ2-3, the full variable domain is GAGVSQSPSNKVTEKGKDVELRCDPISGHTALYWYRQSLGQGLEFLIYFQGNSAPDKSGLPSDRFSAERTGGSVSTLTIQRTQQEDSAVYLCASSSSTQYFGPGTRLTVL.

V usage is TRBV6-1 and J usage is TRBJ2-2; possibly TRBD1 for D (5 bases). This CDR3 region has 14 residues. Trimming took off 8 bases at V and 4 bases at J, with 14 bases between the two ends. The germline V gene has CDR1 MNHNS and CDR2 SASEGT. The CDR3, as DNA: TGTGCCAGCTGCAGGGATATTGGCACCGGGGAGCTGTTTTTT. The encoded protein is CASCRDIGTGELFF.

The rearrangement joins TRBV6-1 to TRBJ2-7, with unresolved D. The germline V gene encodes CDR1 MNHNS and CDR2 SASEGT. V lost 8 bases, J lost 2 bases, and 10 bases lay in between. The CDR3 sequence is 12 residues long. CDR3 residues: CASRHETYEQYF. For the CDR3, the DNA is TGTGCCAGCCGTCACGAGACCTACGAGCAGTACTTC.

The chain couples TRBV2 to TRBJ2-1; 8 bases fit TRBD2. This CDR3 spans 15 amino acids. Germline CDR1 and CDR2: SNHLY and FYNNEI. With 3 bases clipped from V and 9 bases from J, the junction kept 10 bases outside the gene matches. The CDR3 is CASSDAGGRLLEQFF. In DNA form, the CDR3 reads TGTGCCAGCAGTGACGCGGGGGGCCGCCTGCTTGAGCAGTTCTTC.

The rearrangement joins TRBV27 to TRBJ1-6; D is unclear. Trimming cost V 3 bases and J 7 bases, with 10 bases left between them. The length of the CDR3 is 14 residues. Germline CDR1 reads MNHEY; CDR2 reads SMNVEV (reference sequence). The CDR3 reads CASSFVGWNSPLHF. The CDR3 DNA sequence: TGTGCCAGCAGTTTCGTGGGCTGGAATTCACCCCTCCACTTT.

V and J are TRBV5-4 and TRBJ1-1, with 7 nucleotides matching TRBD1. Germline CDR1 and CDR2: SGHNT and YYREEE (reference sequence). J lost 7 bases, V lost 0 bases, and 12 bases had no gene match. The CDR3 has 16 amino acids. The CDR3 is CASSLAGGLGIGEAFF. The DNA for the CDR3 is TGTGCCAGCAGCTTGGCAGGGGGTCTCGGGATAGGTGAAGCTTTCTTT.

CDR3 amino acids: CASSFGGKDRPILTGYTF. The CDR3 DNA follows: TGTGCCAGCAGCTTTGGCGGCAAAGACAGGCCCATTCTTACGGGCTACACCTTC. The J gene is TRBJ1-2, the V gene TRBV13, with D possibly being TRBD1 (6 bases). In germline, CDR1 is PRHDT, CDR2 FYEKMQ (reference sequence). The V gene lost 3 bases and the J gene lost 8 bases, with 28 bases spanning the gap. The CDR3 covers 18 residues.

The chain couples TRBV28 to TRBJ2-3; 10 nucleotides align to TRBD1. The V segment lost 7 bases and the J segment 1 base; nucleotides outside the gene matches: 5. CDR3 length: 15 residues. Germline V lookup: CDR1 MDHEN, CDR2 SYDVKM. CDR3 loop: CASNTGTGGTDTQYF. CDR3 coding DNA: TGTGCCAGCAATACCGGGACAGGGGGCACAGATACGCAGTATTTT.

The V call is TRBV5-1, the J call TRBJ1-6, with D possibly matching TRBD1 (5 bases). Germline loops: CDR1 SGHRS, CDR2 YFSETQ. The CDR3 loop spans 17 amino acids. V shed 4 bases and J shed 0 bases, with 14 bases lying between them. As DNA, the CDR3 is TGCGCCAGCAGCAGGCAGGACACCAGCTCCTATAATTCACCCCTCCACTTT. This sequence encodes CASSRQDTSSYNSPLHF.

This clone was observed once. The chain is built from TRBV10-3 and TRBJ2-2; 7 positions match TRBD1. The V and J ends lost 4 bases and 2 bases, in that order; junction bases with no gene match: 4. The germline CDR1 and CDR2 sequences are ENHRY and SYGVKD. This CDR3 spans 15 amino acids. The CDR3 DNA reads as TGTGCCATCAGTGGGACAGGACCAAACACCGGGGAGCTGTTTTTT. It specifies CAISGTGPNTGELFF.

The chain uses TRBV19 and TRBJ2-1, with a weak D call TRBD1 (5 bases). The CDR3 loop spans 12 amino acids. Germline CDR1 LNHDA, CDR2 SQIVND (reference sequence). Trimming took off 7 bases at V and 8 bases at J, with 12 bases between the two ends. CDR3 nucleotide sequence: TGTGCCAGTACCAAAACAGGAGATGAGCAGTTCTTC. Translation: CASTKTGDEQFF.

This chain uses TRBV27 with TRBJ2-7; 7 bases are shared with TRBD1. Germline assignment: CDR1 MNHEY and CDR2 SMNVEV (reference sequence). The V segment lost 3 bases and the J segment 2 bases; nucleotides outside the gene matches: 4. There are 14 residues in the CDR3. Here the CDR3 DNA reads TGTGCCAGCAGTTTCAGGACAGGCCCCTACGAGCAGTACTTC. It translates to CASSFRTGPYEQYF.

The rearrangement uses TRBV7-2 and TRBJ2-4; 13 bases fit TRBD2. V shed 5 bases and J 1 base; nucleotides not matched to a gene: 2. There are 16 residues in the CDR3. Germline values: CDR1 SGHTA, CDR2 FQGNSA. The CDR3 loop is CASSEGLAGAKNIQYF. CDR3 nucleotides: TGTGCCAGCAGCGAGGGACTAGCGGGGGCCAAAAACATTCAGTACTTC.

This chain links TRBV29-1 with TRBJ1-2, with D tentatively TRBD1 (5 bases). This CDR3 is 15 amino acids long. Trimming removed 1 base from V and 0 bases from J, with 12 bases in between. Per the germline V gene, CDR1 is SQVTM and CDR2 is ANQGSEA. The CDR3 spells CSVEGRGNANYGYTF. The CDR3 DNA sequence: TGCAGCGTTGAAGGACGGGGGAACGCTAACTATGGCTACACCTTC.

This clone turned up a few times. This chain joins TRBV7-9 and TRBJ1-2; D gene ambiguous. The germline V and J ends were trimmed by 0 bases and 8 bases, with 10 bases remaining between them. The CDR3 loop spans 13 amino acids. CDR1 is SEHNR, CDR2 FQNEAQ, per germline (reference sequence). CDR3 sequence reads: CASSLAFPGGYTF. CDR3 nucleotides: TGTGCCAGCAGCTTAGCCTTCCCGGGGGGCTACACCTTC.

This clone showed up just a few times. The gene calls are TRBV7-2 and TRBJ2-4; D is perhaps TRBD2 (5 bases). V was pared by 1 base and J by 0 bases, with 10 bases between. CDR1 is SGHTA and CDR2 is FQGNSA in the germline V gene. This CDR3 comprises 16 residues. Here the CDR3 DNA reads TGTGCCAGCAGCTTAGGAGGGTCGGTAGCCAAAAACATTCAGTACTTC. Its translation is CASSLGGSVAKNIQYF.

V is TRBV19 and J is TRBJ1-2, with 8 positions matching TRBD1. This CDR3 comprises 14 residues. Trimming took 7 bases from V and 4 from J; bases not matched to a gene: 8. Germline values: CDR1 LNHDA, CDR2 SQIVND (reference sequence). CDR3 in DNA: TGTGCCAGTAAGGACAGGGACGGGAGCTATGGCTACACCTTC. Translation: CASKDRDGSYGYTF.